This TCR beta chain was retrieved from a study of blood T cell repertoires in COVID-19. Across the study: Sites in the United States, Italy and Spain provided acute and convalescent COVID-19 samples. PBMCs, B-cell-depleted T cells, or T cells provided the cDNA or gDNA that made up the material.

Authors' analysis steps: Estimated nucleated cell counts came from reference gene primer amplification. Sequencing used immunoSEQ multiplex PCR; TCRdb keeps in-frame clones, though not all of them. V and J calls and clone size are copied from that table; D and trimming were computed from the DNA. The sample lists approximately 110,000 clones; 85% were seen once. V was pared by 2 bases and J by 3 bases, with 8 bases between. The CDR3 has 13 amino acids. Germline CDR1 is KGHSH and CDR2 is LQKENI. The sequenced material came from peripheral blood. The gene calls are TRBV18 and TRBJ2-7; maybe TRBD1 (6 bases). The receptor comes from a man between 50 and 59 years old with acute or convalescent COVID-19. The CDR3 coding sequence is TGTGCCAGCTCACCAACGGACAGCTACGAGCAGTACTTC. Translation: CASSPTDSYEQYF.